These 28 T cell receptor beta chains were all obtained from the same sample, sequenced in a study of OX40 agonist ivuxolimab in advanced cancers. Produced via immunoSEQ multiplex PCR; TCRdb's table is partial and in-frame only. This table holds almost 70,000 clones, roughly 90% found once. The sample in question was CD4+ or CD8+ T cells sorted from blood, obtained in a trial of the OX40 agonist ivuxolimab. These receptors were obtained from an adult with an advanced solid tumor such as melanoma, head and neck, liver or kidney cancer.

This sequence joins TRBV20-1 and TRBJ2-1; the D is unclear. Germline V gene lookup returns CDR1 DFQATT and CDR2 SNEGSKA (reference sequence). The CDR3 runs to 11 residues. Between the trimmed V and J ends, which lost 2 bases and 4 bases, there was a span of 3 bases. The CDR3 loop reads CSARPYNEQFF. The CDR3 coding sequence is TGCAGTGCTAGACCGTACAATGAGCAGTTCTTC.

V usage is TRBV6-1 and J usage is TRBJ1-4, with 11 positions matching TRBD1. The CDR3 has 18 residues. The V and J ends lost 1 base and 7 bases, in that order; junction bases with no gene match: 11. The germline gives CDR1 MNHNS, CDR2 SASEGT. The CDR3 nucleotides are TGTGCCAGCAGTGAAGTGTGGACAGGGGGCATCAGAGGTGAAAAACTGTTTTTT. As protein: CASSEVWTGGIRGEKLFF.

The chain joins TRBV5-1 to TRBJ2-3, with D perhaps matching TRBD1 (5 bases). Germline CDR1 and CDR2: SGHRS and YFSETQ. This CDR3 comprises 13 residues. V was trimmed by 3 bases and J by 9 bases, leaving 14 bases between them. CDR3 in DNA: TGCGCCAGCAGCTCGTCTCAGGGTGTCACGCAGTATTTT. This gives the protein CASSSSQGVTQYF.

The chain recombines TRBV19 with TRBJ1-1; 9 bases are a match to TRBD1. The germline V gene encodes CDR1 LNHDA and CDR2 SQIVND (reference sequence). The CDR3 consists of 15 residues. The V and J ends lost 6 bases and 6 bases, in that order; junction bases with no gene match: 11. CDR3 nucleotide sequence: TGTGCCAGTAGGGATCCGGGGACAGGGTCGGCTGAAGCTTTCTTT. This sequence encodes CASRDPGTGSAEAFF.

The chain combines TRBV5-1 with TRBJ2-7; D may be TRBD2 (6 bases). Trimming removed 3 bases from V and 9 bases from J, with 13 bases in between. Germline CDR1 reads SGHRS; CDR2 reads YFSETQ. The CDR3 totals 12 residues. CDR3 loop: CASSSGTSRQYF. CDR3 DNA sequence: TGCGCCAGCAGCTCTGGCACTAGCCGGCAGTACTTC. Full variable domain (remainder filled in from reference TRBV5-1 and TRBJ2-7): KAGVTQTPRYLIKTRGQQVTLSCSPISGHRSVSWYQQTPGQGLQFLFEYFSETQRNKGNFPGRFSGRQFSNSRSEMNVSTLELGDSALYLCASSSGTSRQYFGPGTRLTVT.

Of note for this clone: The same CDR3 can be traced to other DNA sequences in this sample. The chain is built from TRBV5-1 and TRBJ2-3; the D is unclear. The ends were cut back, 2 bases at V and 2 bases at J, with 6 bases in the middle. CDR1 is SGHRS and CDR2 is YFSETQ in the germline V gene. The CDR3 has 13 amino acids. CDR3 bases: TGCGCCAGCAGCTTACCAGCCACAGATACGCAGTATTTT. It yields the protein CASSLPATDTQYF.

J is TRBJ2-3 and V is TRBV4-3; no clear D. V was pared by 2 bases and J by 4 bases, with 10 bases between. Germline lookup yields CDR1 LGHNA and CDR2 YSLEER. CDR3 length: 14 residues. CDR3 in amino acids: CASSQRDGADTQYF. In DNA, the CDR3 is TGCGCCAGCAGCCAAAGGGATGGAGCAGATACGCAGTATTTT.

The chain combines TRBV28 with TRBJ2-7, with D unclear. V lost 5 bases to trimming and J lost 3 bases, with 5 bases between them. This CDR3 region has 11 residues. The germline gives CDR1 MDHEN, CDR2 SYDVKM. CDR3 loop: CASSLDYEQYF. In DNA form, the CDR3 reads TGTGCCAGCAGTCTAGACTACGAGCAGTACTTC.

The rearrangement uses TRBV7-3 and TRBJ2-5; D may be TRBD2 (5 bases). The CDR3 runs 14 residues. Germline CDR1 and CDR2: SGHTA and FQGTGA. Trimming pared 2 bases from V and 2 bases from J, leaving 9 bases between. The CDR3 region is CASSLEGRQETQYF. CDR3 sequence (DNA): TGTGCCAGCAGCTTAGAAGGGAGACAAGAGACCCAGTACTTC. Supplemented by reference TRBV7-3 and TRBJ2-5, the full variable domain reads GAGVSQTPSNKVTEKGKYVELRCDPISGHTALYWYRQSLGQGPEFLIYFQGTGAADDSGLPNDRFFAVRPEGSVSTLKIQRTERGDSAVYLCASSLEGRQETQYFGPGTRLLVL.

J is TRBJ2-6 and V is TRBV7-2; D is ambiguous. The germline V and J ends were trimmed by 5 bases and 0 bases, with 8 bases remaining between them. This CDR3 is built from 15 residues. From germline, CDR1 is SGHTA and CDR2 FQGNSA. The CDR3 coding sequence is TGTGCCAGCAGCCGACGGAACTCTGGGGCCAACGTCCTGACTTTC. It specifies CASSRRNSGANVLTF. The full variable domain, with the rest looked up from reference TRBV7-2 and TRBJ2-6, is GAGVSQSPSNKVTEKGKDVELRCDPISGHTALYWYRQSLGQGLEFLIYFQGNSAPDKSGLPSDRFSAERTGGSVSTLTIQRTQQEDSAVYLCASSRRNSGANVLTFGAGSRLTVL.

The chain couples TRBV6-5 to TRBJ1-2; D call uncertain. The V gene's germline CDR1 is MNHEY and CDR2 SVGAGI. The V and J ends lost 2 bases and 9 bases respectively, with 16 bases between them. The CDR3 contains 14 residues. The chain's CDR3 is CASSYAAEPWSYTF. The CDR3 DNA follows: TGTGCCAGCAGTTACGCGGCCGAACCCTGGAGCTACACCTTC.

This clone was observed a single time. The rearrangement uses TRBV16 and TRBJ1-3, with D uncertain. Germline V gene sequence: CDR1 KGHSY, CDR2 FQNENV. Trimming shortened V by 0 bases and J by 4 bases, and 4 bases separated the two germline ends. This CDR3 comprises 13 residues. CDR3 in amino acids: CASSQSSGNTIYF. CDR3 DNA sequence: TGTGCCAGCAGCCAATCGTCCGGAAACACCATATATTTT.

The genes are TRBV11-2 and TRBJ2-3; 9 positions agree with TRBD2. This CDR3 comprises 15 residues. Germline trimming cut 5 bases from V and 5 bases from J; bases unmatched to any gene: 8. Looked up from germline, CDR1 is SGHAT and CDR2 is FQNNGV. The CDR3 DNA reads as TGTGCCAGCAGCGGGGCGGGAGGGCCCAGAGATACGCAGTATTTT. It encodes CASSGAGGPRDTQYF. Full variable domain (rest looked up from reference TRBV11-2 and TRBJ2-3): EAGVAQSPRYKIIEKRQSVAFWCNPISGHATLYWYQQILGQGPKLLIQFQNNGVVDDSQLPKDRFSAERLKGVDSTLKIQPAKLEDSAVYLCASSGAGGPRDTQYFGPGTRLTVL.

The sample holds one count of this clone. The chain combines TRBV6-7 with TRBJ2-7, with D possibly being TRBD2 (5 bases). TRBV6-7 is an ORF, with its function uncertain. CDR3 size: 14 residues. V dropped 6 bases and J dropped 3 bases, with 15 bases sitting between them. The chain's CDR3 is CASRPRDSLYEQYF. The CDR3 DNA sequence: TGTGCCAGCAGGCCCCGGGATTCCCTCTACGAGCAGTACTTC.

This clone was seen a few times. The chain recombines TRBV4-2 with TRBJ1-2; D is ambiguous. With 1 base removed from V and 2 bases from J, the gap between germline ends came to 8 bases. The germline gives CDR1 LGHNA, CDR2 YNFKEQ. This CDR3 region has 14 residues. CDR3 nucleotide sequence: TGTGCCAGCAGCCAAGGTCAGGCCAACTATGGCTACACCTTC. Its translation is CASSQGQANYGYTF.

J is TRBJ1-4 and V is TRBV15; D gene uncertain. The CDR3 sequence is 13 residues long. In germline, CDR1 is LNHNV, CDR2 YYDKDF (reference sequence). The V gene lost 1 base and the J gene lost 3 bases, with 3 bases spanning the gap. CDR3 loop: CATSRASNEKLFF. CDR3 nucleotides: TGTGCCACCAGCAGAGCCTCTAATGAAAAACTGTTTTTT.

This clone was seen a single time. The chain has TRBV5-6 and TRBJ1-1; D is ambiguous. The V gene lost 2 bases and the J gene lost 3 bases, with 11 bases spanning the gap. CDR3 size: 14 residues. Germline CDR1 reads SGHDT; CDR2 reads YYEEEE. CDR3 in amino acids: CASSLPLPDTEAFF. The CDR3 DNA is TGTGCCAGCAGCTTACCTCTGCCCGACACTGAAGCTTTCTTT.

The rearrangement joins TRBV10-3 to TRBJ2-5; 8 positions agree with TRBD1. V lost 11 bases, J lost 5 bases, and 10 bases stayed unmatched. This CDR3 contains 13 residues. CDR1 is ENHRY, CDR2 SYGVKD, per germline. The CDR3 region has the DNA TGTGCCGTGACAGGGGAGATGGAGGAGACCCAGTACTTC. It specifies CAVTGEMEETQYF.

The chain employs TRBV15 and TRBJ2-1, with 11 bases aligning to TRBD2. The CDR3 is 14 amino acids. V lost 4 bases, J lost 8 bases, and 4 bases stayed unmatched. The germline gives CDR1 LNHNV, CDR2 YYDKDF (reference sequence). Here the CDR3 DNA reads TGTGCCACCAGCAAACTAGCGGGAGCGGATGAGCAGTTCTTC. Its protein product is CATSKLAGADEQFF. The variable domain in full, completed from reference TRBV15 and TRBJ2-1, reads DAMVIQNPRYQVTQFGKPVTLSCSQTLNHNVMYWYQQKSSQAPKLLFHYYDKDFNNEADTPDNFQSRRPNTSFCFLDIRSPGLGDTAMYLCATSKLAGADEQFFGPGTRLTVL.

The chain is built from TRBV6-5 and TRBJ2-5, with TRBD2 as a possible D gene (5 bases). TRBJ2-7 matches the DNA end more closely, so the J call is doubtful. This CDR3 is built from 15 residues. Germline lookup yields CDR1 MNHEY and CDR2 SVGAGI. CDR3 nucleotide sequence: TGTGCCAGCAGTAGGCCCGCCCGGGAAGGGTACGAGCAGTACTTC. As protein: CASSRPAREGYEQYF.

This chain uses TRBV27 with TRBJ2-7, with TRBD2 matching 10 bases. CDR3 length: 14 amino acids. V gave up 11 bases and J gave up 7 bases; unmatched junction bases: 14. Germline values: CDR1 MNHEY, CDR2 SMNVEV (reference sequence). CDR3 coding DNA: TGTGCCGGCAAAGGACTAGCGGTCCATATGGAGCAGTACTTC. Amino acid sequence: CAGKGLAVHMEQYF.

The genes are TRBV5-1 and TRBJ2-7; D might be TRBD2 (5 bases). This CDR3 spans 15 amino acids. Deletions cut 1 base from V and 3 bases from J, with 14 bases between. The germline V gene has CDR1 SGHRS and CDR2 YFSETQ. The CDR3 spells CASSLPGSQGYEQYF. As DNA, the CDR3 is TGCGCCAGCAGCTTGCCGGGGTCTCAAGGCTACGAGCAGTACTTC.

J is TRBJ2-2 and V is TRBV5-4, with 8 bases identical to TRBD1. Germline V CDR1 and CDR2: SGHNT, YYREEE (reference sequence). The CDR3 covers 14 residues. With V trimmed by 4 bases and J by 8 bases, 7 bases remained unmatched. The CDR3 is CASSPDRAKGELFF. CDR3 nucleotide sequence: TGTGCCAGCAGCCCGGACAGGGCGAAGGGGGAGCTGTTTTTT.

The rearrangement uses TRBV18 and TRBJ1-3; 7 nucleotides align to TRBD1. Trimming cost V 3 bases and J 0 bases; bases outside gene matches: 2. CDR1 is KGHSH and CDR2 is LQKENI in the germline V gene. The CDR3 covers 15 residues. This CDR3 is CASSPGTDSGNTIYF. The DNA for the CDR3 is TGTGCCAGCTCACCTGGGACAGACTCTGGAAACACCATATATTTT.

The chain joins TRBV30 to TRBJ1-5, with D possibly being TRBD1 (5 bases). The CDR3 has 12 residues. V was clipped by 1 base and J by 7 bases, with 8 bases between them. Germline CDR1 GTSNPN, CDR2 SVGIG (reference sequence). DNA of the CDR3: TGTGCCTGGAGTGGCAGGGCACAGCCCCAGCATTTT. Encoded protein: CAWSGRAQPQHF.

The CDR3 is CASSPSGRATDTQYF. CDR3 nucleotides: TGTGCCAGCAGTCCTAGCGGGAGGGCAACAGATACGCAGTATTTT. The V gene is TRBV28, the J gene TRBJ2-3, with 12 bases lining up with TRBD2. V trimming: 5 bases; J trimming: 3 bases; junction bases outside the gene matches: 3. The germline gives CDR1 MDHEN, CDR2 SYDVKM. This CDR3 has 15 residues. The variable domain in full, completed from reference TRBV28 and TRBJ2-3, reads DVKVTQSSRYLVKRTGEKVFLECVQDMDHENMFWYRQDPGLGLRLIYFSYDVKMKEKGDIPEGYSVSREKKERFSLILESASTNQTSMYLCASSPSGRATDTQYFGPGTRLTVL.

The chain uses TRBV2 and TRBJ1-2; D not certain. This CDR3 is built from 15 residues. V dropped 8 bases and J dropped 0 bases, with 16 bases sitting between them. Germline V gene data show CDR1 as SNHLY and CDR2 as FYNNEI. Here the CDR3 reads CASVLGFPANYGYTF. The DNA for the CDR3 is TGTGCCAGCGTCTTAGGCTTCCCAGCTAACTATGGCTACACCTTC.

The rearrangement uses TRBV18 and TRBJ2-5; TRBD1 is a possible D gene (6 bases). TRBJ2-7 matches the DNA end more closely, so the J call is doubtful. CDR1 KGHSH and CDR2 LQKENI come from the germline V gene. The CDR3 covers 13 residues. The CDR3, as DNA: TGTGCCAGCTCACTTCAGGGGCCCTACGAGCAGTACTTC. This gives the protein CASSLQGPYEQYF.